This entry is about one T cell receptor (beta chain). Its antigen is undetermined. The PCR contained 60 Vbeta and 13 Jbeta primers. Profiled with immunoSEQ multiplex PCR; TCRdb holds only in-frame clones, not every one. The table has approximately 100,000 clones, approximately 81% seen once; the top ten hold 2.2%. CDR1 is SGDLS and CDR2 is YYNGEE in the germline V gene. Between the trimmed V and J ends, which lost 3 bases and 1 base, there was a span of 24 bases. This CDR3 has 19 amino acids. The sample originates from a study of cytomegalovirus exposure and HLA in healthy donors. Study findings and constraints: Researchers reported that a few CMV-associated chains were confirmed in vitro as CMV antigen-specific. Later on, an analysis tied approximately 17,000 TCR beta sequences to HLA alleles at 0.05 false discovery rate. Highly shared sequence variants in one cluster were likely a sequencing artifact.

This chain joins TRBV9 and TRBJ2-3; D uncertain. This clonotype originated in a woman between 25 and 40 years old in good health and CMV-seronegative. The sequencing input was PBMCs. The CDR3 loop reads CASSDAASNGAVGTDTQYF. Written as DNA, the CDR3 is TGTGCCAGCAGCGATGCAGCGTCCAATGGAGCTGTTGGCACAGATACGCAGTATTTT. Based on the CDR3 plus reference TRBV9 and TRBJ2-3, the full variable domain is DSGVTQTPKHLITATGQRVTLRCSPRSGDLSVYWYQQSLDQGLQFLIQYYNGEERAKGNILERFSAQQFPDLHSELNLSSLELGDSALYFCASSDAASNGAVGTDTQYFGPGTRLTVL.